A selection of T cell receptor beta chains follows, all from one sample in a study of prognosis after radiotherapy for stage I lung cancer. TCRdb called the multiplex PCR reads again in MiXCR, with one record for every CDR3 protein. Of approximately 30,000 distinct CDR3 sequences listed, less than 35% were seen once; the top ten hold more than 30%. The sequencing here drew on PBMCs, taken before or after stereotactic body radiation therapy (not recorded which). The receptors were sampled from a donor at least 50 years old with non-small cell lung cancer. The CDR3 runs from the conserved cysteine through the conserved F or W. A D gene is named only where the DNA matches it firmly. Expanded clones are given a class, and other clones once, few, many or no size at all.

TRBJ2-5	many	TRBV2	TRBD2	CASSPWGGSYQETQYF	TGTGCCAGCAGTCCCTGGGGGGGATCGTACCAAGAGACCCAGTACTTC
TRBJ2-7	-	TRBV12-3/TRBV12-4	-	CAISFQWPYEQYF	TGTGCCATCAGTTTCCAATGGCCCTACGAGCAGTACTTC
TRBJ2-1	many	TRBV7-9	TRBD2	CASSFPRDYGGDEQFF	TGTGCCAGCAGCTTCCCTCGGGACTACGGCGGCGATGAGCAGTTCTTC
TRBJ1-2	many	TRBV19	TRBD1	CASSPHTDRESGYTF	TGTGCCAGTAGTCCACACACGGACAGGGAATCTGGCTACACCTTC
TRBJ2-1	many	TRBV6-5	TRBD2	CASSLGLAGGVGEQFF	TGTGCCAGCAGTTTGGGACTAGCGGGAGGGGTTGGGGAGCAGTTCTTC
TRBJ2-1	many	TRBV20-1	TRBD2	CSASPAGPNEQFF	TGCAGTGCTAGCCCAGCGGGACCCAATGAGCAGTTCTTC
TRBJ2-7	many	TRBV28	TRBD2	CASSFTSGTYEQYF	TGTGCCAGCAGTTTCACTAGCGGCACCTACGAGCAGTACTTC
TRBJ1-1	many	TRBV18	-	CASSPRGKLNTEAFF	TGTGCCAGCTCACCACGTGGGAAATTAAACACTGAAGCTTTCTTT
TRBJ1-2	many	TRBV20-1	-	CSGRPGGYTF	TGCAGTGGCCGCCCCGGGGGCTACACCTTC
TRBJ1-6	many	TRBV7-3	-	CASSTQGRNSPLHF	TGTGCCAGCAGCACACAGGGCCGTAATTCACCCCTCCACTTT
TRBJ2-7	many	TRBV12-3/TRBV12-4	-	CASTPTLSYEQYF	TGTGCCAGCACCCCGACCCTCTCCTACGAGCAGTACTTC